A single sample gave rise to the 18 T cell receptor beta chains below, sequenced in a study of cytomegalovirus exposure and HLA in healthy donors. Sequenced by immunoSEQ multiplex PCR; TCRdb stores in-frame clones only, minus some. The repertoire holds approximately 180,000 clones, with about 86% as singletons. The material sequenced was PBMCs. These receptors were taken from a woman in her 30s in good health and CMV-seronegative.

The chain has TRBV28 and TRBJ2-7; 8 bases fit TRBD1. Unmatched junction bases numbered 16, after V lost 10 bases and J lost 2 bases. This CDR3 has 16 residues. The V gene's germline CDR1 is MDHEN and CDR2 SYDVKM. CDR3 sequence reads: CATHASPDRGTYEQYF. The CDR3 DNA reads TGTGCCACCCACGCAAGCCCAGACAGGGGTACCTACGAGCAGTACTTC.

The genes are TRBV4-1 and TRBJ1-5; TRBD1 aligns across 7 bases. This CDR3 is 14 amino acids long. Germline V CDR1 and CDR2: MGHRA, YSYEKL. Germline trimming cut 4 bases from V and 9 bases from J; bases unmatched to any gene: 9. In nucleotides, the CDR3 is TGCGCCAGCAGCCGGGACAGAGCGAATGTGCCCCAGCATTTT. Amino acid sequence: CASSRDRANVPQHF.

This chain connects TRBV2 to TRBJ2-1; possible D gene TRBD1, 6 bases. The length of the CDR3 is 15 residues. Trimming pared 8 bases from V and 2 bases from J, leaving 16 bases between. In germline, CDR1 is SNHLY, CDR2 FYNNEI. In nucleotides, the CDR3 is TGTGCCAGCGCCGAGTGGGGGCCGGCCTACAATGAGCAGTTCTTC. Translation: CASAEWGPAYNEQFF.

CDR3 amino acids: CASSPRTPRGEQYF. The CDR3, as DNA: TGTGCCAGCAGCCCCAGGACACCCAGGGGAGAGCAGTACTTC. The chain joins TRBV7-2 to TRBJ2-7; a weak D match, TRBD1 (6 bases). V was shortened by 5 bases and J by 7 bases, with 18 bases between the two germline ends. Germline loops: CDR1 SGHTA, CDR2 FQGNSA. This CDR3 spans 14 amino acids.

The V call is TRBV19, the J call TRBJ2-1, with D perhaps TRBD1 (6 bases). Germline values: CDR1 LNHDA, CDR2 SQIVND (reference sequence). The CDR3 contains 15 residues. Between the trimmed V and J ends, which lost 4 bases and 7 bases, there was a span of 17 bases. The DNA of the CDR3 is TGTGCCAGTAGTACCGCTTACACAGGGATGAATGAGCAGTTCTTC. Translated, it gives CASSTAYTGMNEQFF.

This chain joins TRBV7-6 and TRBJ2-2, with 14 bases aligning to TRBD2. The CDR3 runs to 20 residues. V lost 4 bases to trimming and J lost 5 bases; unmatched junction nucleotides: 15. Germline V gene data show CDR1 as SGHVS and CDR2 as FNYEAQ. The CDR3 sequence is CASSSNYAGLAGGLTGELFF. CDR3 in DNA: TGTGCCAGCAGCTCCAACTACGCCGGACTAGCGGGGGGCTTAACCGGGGAGCTGTTTTTT. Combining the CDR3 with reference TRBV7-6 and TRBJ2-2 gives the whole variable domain GAGVSQSPRYKVTKRGQDVALRCDPISGHVSLYWYRQALGQGPEFLTYFNYEAQQDKSGLPNDRFSAERPEGSISTLTIQRTEQRDSAMYRCASSSNYAGLAGGLTGELFFGEGSRLTVL.

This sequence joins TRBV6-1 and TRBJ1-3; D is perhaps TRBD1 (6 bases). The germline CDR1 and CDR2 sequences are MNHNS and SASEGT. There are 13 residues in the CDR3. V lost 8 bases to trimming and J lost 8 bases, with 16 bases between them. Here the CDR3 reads CASGQRTPHTIYF. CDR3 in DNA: TGTGCCAGCGGACAGCGAACCCCACACACCATATATTTT.

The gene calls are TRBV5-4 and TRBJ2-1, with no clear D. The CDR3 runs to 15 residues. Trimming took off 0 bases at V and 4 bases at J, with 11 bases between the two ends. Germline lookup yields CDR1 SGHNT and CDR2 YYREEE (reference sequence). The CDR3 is CASSLARQLYNEQFF. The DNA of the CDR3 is TGTGCCAGCAGCTTGGCTAGGCAGCTATACAATGAGCAGTTCTTC.

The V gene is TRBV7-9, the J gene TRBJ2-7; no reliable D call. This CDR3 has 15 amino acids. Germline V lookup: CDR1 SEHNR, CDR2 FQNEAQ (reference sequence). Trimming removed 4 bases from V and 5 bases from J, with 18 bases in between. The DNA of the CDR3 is TGTGCCAGCAGCTATGGCGGAACCTTAAAGGACGAGCAGTACTTC. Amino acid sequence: CASSYGGTLKDEQYF.

This CDR3 is CASSKRDTLNTGELFF. The CDR3 DNA reads TGTGCCAGCAGCAAGAGGGACACTCTTAACACCGGGGAGCTGTTTTTT. This sequence joins TRBV11-3 and TRBJ2-2; possible D gene TRBD1, 6 bases. CDR1 and CDR2 from the germline V gene are SGHNT and YENEEA. V was shortened by 5 bases and J by 2 bases, with 15 bases between the two germline ends. The CDR3 runs 16 residues. Filled out from reference TRBV11-3 and TRBJ2-2, the complete variable domain reads EAGVVQSPRYKIIEKKQPVAFWCNPISGHNTLYWYLQNLGQGPELLIRYENEEAVDDSQLPKDRFSAERLKGVDSTLKIQPAELGDSAVYLCASSKRDTLNTGELFFGEGSRLTVL.

The CDR3 region has the DNA TGTGCCAGCAGCCCCGCCCAGGGCTCCTACGAGCAGTACTTC. Protein product: CASSPAQGSYEQYF. The V call is TRBV4-2, the J call TRBJ2-7; perhaps TRBD1 as D (5 bases). The CDR3 extends over 14 amino acids. With 4 bases removed from V and 0 bases from J, the gap between germline ends came to 10 bases. Per the germline V gene, CDR1 is LGHNA and CDR2 is YNFKEQ.

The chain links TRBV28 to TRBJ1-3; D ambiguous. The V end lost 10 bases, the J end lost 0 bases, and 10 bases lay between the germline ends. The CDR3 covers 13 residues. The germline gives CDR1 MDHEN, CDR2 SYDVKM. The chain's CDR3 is CAIGLNSGNTIYF. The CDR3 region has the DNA TGTGCCATCGGACTGAACTCTGGAAACACCATATATTTT. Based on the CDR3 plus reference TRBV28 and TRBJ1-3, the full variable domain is DVKVTQSSRYLVKRTGEKVFLECVQDMDHENMFWYRQDPGLGLRLIYFSYDVKMKEKGDIPEGYSVSREKKERFSLILESASTNQTSMYLCAIGLNSGNTIYFGEGSWLTVV.

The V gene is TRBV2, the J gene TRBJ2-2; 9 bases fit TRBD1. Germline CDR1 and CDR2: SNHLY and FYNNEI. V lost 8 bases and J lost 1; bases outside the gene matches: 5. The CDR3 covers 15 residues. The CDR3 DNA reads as TGTGCCAGCTGGCCGGGACAGGGGAACACCGGGGAGCTGTTTTTT. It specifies CASWPGQGNTGELFF. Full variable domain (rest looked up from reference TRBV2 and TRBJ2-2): EPEVTQTPSHQVTQMGQEVILRCVPISNHLYFYWYRQILGQKVEFLVSFYNNEISEKSEIFDDQFSVERPDGSNFTLKIRSTKLEDSAMYFCASWPGQGNTGELFFGEGSRLTVL.

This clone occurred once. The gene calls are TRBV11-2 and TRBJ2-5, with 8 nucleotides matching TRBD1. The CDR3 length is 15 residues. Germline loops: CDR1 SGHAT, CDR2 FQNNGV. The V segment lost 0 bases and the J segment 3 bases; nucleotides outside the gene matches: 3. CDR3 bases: TGTGCCAGCAGCTTAGAGTTGACAGGGGAAGAGACCCAGTACTTC. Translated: CASSLELTGEETQYF.

CDR3 sequence reads: CASSIHSGGAYNEQFF. For the CDR3, the DNA is TGTGCCAGCAGTATCCATAGCGGGGGGGCCTACAATGAGCAGTTCTTC. The genes are TRBV6-4 and TRBJ2-1, with 11 bases matching TRBD2. Looked up from germline, CDR1 is MRHNA and CDR2 is SNTAGT. Germline trimming cut 5 bases from V and 2 bases from J; bases unmatched to any gene: 5. This CDR3 has 16 residues.

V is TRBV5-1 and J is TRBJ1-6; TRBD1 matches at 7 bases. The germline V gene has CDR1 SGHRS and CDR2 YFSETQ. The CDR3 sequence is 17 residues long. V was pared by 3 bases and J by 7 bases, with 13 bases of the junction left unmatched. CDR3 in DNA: TGCGCCAGCAGCTGGCGGAATCCGGGACAGACCAATTCACCCCTCCACTTT. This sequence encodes CASSWRNPGQTNSPLHF.

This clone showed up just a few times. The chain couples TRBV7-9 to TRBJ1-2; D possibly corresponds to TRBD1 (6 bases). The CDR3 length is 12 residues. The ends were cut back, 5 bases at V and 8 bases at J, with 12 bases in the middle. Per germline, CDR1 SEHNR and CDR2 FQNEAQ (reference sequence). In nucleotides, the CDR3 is TGTGCCAGCAGCCTGGAGACAGGCGGCTACACCTTC. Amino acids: CASSLETGGYTF.

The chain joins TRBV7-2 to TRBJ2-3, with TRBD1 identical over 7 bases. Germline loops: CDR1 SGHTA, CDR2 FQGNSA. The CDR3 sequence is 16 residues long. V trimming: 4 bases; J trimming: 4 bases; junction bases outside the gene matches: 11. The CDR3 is CASSYHRGPPSDTQYF. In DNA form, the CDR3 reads TGTGCCAGCAGCTACCACAGGGGACCCCCTTCAGATACGCAGTATTTT.